The TCR beta chain under discussion was sequenced for a study of response to subunit inactivated influenza vaccine. Study findings and constraints: New T cells are recruited in small numbers by each seasonal influenza vaccination, according to the authors' suggestion.

Trimming took off 1 base at V and 2 bases at J, with 15 bases between the two ends. The V gene's germline CDR1 is DFQATT and CDR2 SNEGSKA (reference sequence). The CDR3 is 15 residues long. This clonotype was seen a handful of times. Its antigen is unidentified. TCRdb called the RT-PCR reads again in MiXCR, with one record for every CDR3 protein. The sample records 450,000 to 600,000 distinct CDR3 sequences, 16% being singletons. This chain connects TRBV20-1 to TRBJ2-7, with D possibly being TRBD2 (7 bases). The sequence came from a man between 50 and 75 years old who received an inactivated influenza vaccine. The specimen was CD4+ T cells sorted from PBMCs, collected less than 30 months after vaccination. This chain's CDR3 is CSARARGGRTYEQYF. DNA for the CDR3: TGCAGTGCTAGAGCGAGGGGGGGTAGGACCTACGAGCAGTACTTC.